A selection of T cell receptor beta chains follows, all from one sample in a study of T-cell memory formation after mild COVID-19. A single record per CDR3 protein comes from TCRdb applying MiXCR to the 5' RACE reads. The table shows approximately 260,000 distinct CDR3 sequences, with 16% occurring only once. The material sequenced was PBMCs or a T cell subset sorted from them (not recorded which). Source of these receptors: a man aged 18 to 30 who had mild COVID-19 (a few samples of this study predate the infection). Cell type and time point are not known. CDR3s include the opening cysteine and the closing phenylalanine or tryptophan. A D gene is named only where the DNA matches it firmly. A clone size is listed for some rows: how often the clone was seen (once, few, many), or a class if it is expanded.

D,J,V,size,DNA,CDR3
TRBD2,TRBJ2-1,TRBV5-1,.,TGCGCCAGCAGCCGAACTAGCGGAGGAAGCTCCTACAATGAGCAGTTCTTC,CASSRTSGGSSYNEQFF
TRBD1,TRBJ2-2,TRBV20-1,once,TGCAGTGCACTAACGGGGACAGGGCCCGGGGAGCTGTTTTTT,CSALTGTGPGELFF
.,TRBJ2-2,TRBV28,few,TGTGCCACTGGGGGCCCGAACACCGGGGAGCTGTTTTTT,CATGGPNTGELFF
.,TRBJ1-1,TRBV6-6,few,TGTGCCAGCTATGTAACCGCGGGGACCACTGAAGCTTTCTTT,CASYVTAGTTEAFF
.,TRBJ2-5,TRBV5-1,.,TGCGCCAGCAGCTTGGGCCTAAGCCAGGTGTACCAAGAGACCCAGTACTTC,CASSLGLSQVYQETQYF
.,TRBJ2-3,TRBV11-2,.,TGTGCCAGCAGCCCGACACCGGCGGGCCCCACAGATACGCAGTATTTT,CASSPTPAGPTDTQYF
TRBD1,TRBJ2-4,TRBV4-2,.,TGTGCCAGCAGCCAAGATCGTTTCCAGGGGGCAGATGTAGCCAAAAACATTCAGTACTTC,CASSQDRFQGADVAKNIQYF
.,TRBJ2-5,TRBV29-1,.,TGCAGCGTTGCTGACAGCCAAGAGACCCAGTACTTC,CSVADSQETQYF
.,TRBJ1-5,TRBV4-1,few,TGCGCCAGCAGCCAAGAGCCGGTAGGACGGCAGCCCCAGCATTTT,CASSQEPVGRQPQHF
TRBD2,TRBJ2-3,TRBV5-1,few,TGCGCCAGCAGAGCGGGGGGGCAGGGCACAGATACGCAGTATTTT,CASRAGGQGTDTQYF
.,TRBJ2-1,TRBV6-2/TRBV6-3,.,TGTGCCAGCTCCGAACAGGGCCACTACAATGAGCAGTTCTTC,CASSEQGHYNEQFF
.,TRBJ1-2,TRBV20-1,few,TGCAGTGCTTCGGAAGGGAATAACTATGGCTACACCTTC,CSASEGNNYGYTF
.,TRBJ2-5,TRBV11-2,.,TGTGCCAGCAGCCAATTGGGGGAGCGGGAGACCCAGTACTTC,CASSQLGERETQYF
.,TRBJ1-3,TRBV18,.,TGTGCCAGCTCACGCTCGGGTGGAAACACCATATATTTT,CASSRSGGNTIYF
.,TRBJ1-5,TRBV20-1,few,TGCAGTGCTAGATATCCGGGCAGGGTGAATCAGCCCCAGCATTTT,CSARYPGRVNQPQHF
.,TRBJ2-3,TRBV20-1,few,TGCAGTGGAGCTAGCGATACGCAGTATTTT,CSGASDTQYF
.,TRBJ2-1,TRBV27,few,TGTGCCAGCCTGGGGAGGCGGGCTGGTGAGCAGTTCTTC,CASLGRRAGEQFF
TRBD2,TRBJ2-2,TRBV10-2,.,TGCGCCAGCAGTGGACGGACTAGCGAGAACACCGGGGAGCTGTTTTTT,CASSGRTSENTGELFF
.,TRBJ2-5,TRBV7-9,.,TGTGCCAGCAGCCAGCTCCGGGGGAGGCCCTGGGAGCTGAGGGAGACCCAGTACTTC,CASSQLRGRPWELRETQYF
TRBD1,TRBJ2-7,TRBV4-2,few,TGTGCCAGCAGCCAAGCCTCGGGACAGCTCGACGAGCAGTACTTC,CASSQASGQLDEQYF
.,TRBJ1-1,TRBV20-1,few,TGCAGTGCTAGAGATCTTGGAAAGAACACTGAAGCTTTCTTT,CSARDLGKNTEAFF
.,TRBJ1-6,TRBV6-6,.,TGTGCCAGCAGTTGGCAGAATAATTCACCCCTCCACTTT,CASSWQNNSPLHF
.,TRBJ1-5,TRBV12-3/TRBV12-4,few,TGTGCCAGCAGGGTCAGGTCGCAAGGACATCAGCCCCAGCATTTT,CASRVRSQGHQPQHF
.,TRBJ2-4,TRBV12-3/TRBV12-4,few,TGTGCCAGCACTCCCCCGGGCAGGGTCAAAAACATTCAGTACTTC,CASTPPGRVKNIQYF
.,TRBJ2-2,TRBV6-5,few,TGTGCCAGCATGAGGGGGGTCAACACCGGGGAGCTGTTTTTT,CASMRGVNTGELFF
.,TRBJ2-2,TRBV11-2,few,TGTGCCAGCAGCTTTGCAGGGGGAGGCGGGGAGCTGTTTTTT,CASSFAGGGGELFF
TRBD1,TRBJ1-5,TRBV4-1,.,TGCGCCAGCAGCCTCCGACAGGGGGCGAATCAGCCCCAGCATTTT,CASSLRQGANQPQHF
.,TRBJ1-2,TRBV28,few,TGTGCCAGCAGTTTTAATGGCTACACCTTC,CASSFNGYTF
.,TRBJ2-7,TRBV12-3/TRBV12-4,.,TGTGCCAGCAGTGAAGGGGGGCCGTTCGACGAGCAGTACTTC,CASSEGGPFDEQYF
TRBD1,TRBJ1-5,TRBV5-1,.,TGCGCCAGCAGCCCTACCCCGTTAGAGGGACAGGGACAGCCCCAGCATTTT,CASSPTPLEGQGQPQHF
.,TRBJ1-2,TRBV2,few,TGTGCCAGCAGTGAATGGCCGAGAACCTACACCTTC,CASSEWPRTYTF
.,TRBJ2-1,TRBV4-1,many,TGCGCCAGCAGCCAAGAAAGGGCTAGCGCTAATGAGCAGTTCTTC,CASSQERASANEQFF
.,TRBJ1-5,TRBV7-9,.,TGTGCCAGCAGCCGGTCGTCGGGGAGCAACCAGCCCCAGCATTTT,CASSRSSGSNQPQHF
.,TRBJ1-2,TRBV6-2/TRBV6-3,.,TGTGCCAGCAGTTTAAAGGACTATGGCTACACCTTC,CASSLKDYGYTF
.,TRBJ1-1,TRBV20-1,.,TGCAGTGCTAGGGGGCGCATCACTGAAGCTTTCTTT,CSARGRITEAFF
TRBD1,TRBJ2-5,TRBV7-2,.,TGTGCCAGCACTCAACAGGGGGCCGGAGAGACCCAGTACTTC,CASTQQGAGETQYF
.,TRBJ2-7,TRBV27,.,TGTGCCAGCAGTTTAATCGGACCAGTTTTCCACGAGCAGTACTTC,CASSLIGPVFHEQYF
.,TRBJ1-4,TRBV25-1,.,TGTGCCAGCAGTGGAACCAATGAAAAACTGTTTTTT,CASSGTNEKLFF
TRBD1,TRBJ1-2,TRBV29-1,few,TGCAGCGTTGTCAGGGGGGGCTACACCTTC,CSVVRGGYTF
.,TRBJ2-3,TRBV20-1,.,TGCAGTGCTCTTCGGGGCACAGATACGCAGTATTTT,CSALRGTDTQYF